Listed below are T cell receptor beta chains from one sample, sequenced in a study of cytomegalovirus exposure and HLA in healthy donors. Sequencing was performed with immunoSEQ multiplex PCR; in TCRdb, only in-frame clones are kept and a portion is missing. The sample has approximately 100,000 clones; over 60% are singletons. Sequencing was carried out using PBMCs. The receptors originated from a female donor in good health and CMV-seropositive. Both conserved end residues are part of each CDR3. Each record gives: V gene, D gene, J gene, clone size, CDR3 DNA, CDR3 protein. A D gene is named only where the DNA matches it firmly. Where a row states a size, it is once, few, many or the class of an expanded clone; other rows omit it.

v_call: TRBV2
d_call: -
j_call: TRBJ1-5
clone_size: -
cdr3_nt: TGTGCCAGCAGAAACGGCAGGGAGGCTCAGCCCCAGCATTTT
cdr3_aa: CASRNGREAQPQHF

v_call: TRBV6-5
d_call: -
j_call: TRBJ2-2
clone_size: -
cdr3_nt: TGTGCCAGCAGTTTCGTTATTGCCGGGGAGCTGTTTTTT
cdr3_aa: CASSFVIAGELFF

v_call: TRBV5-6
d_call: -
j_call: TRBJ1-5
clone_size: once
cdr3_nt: TGTGCCAGCAGCTTGTATAATCAGCCCCAGCATTTT
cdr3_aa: CASSLYNQPQHF

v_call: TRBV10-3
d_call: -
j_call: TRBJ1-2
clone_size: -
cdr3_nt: TGTGCCATCAGTGAGCCCGGGGTAGGGAGGAGCTATGGCTACACCTTC
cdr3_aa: CAISEPGVGRSYGYTF

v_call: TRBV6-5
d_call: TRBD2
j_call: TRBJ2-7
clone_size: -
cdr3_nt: TGTGCCAGCAGACCTAAAGCGGGGGACCGGGTCGAGCAGTACTTC
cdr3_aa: CASRPKAGDRVEQYF

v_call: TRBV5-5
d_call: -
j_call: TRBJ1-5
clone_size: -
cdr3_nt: TGTGCCAGCAGCCCCAGGTGGGGCGAGACTCAGCCCCAGCATTTT
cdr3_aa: CASSPRWGETQPQHF

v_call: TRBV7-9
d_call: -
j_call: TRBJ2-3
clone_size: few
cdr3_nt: TGTGCCAGCAGCCGTGAGAGCACAGATACGCAGTATTTT
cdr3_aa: CASSRESTDTQYF

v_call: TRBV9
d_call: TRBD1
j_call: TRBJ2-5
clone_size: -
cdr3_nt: TGTGCCAGCAGCGTAGGTTCGGGACAGCTGATCCAAGAGACCCAGTACTTC
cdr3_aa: CASSVGSGQLIQETQYF

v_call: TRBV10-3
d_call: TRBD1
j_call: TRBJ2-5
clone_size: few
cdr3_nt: TGTGCCATCAGCCAGGGGGACCCAAAAGAGACCCAGTACTTC
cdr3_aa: CAISQGDPKETQYF

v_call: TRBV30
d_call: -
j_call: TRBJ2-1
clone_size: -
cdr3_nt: TGTGCCTGGAGTGGGAGAAGGGGGTCCTACAATGAGCAGTTCTTC
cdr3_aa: CAWSGRRGSYNEQFF

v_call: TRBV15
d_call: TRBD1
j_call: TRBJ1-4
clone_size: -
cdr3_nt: TGTGCCACCAGCAGGTTAGCAGGGGGCACAGATGAAAAACTGTTTTTT
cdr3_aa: CATSRLAGGTDEKLFF

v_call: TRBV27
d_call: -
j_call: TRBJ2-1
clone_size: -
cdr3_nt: TGTGCCAGCAGTTTATCAGCGGGTATCTCCTACAATGAGCAGTTCTTC
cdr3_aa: CASSLSAGISYNEQFF

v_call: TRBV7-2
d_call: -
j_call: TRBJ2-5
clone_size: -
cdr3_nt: TGTGCCAGCAGCTTAAGGACAGAAGAGACCCAGTACTTC
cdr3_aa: CASSLRTEETQYF

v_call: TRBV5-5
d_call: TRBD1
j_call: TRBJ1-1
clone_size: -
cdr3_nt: TGTGCCAGCAGCCCGTTTACCGGGACAGGGGGTGAAGCTTTCTTT
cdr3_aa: CASSPFTGTGGEAFF

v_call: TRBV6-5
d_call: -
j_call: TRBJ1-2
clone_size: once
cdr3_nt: TGTGCCAGCAGTTATGGAGGGGGGGTTAGCTATGGCTACACCTTC
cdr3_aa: CASSYGGGVSYGYTF

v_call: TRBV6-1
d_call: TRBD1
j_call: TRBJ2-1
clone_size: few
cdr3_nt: TGTGCCAGCAGTACCGGGACAGGGGGCATGAATGAGCAGTTCTTC
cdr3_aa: CASSTGTGGMNEQFF

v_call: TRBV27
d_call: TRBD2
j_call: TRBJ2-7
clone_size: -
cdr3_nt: TGTGCCAGCAGTTTTAGGGCGGGAGCCTACGAGCAGTACTTC
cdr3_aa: CASSFRAGAYEQYF

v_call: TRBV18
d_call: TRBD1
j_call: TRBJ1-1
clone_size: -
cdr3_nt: TGTGCCAGCTCACCCGGGACAGGGGCGAACACTGAAGCTTTCTTT
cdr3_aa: CASSPGTGANTEAFF

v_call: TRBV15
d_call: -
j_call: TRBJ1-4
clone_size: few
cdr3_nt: TGTGCCACCAGCAGAGACCTACAGGGTGGAGGTGAAAAACTGTTTTTT
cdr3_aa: CATSRDLQGGGEKLFF

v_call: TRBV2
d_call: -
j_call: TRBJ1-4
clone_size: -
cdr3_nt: TGTGCCAGCAGCTACTCGGGTATCGAAAAACTGTTTTTT
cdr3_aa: CASSYSGIEKLFF

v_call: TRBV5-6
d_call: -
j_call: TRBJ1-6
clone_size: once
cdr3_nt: TGTGCCAGCACCTCAGTGCAGGGCTCGCCCCTCCACTTT
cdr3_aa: CASTSVQGSPLHF

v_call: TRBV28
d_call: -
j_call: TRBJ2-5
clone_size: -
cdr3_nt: TGTGCCAGCAGTCCCGGAGGGCCCGCAATGAAGACCCAGTACTTC
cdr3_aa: CASSPGGPAMKTQYF

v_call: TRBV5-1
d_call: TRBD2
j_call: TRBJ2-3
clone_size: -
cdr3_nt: TGCGCCAGCAGCTTGAATAGCGGGGGGGCAGGAGATACGCAGTATTTT
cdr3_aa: CASSLNSGGAGDTQYF

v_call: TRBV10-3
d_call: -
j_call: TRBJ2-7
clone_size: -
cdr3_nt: TGTGCCATCAGTGAGAACGGGTACGAGCAGTACTTC
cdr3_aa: CAISENGYEQYF

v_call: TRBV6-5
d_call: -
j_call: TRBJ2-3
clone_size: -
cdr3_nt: TGTGCCAGCAGTTACTCGAGGGTCACCACAGATACGCAGTATTTT
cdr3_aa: CASSYSRVTTDTQYF

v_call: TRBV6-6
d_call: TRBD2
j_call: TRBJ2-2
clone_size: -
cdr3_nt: TGTGCCAGCAGTCCTTTTAGCGGGAGGTCCACCGGGGAGCTGTTTTTT
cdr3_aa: CASSPFSGRSTGELFF

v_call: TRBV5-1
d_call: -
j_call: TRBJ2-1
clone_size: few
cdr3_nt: TGCGCCAGCAGCTTGCAGGGATGGGCCAACAATGAGCAGTTCTTC
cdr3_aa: CASSLQGWANNEQFF

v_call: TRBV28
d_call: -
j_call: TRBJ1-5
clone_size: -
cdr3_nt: TGTGCCAGCAGTTTACGGGGGGGCGCGATGGGCAATCAGCCCCAGCATTTT
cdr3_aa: CASSLRGGAMGNQPQHF

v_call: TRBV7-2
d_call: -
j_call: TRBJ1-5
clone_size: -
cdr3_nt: TGTGCCAGCAGCTTAAGGGGGGGGGATAGCAATCAGCCCCAGCATTTT
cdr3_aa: CASSLRGGDSNQPQHF

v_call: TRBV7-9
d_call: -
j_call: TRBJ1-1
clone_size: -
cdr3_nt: TGTGCCAGCAGCTCACCCCGGGGGAACACTGAAGCTTTCTTT
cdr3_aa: CASSSPRGNTEAFF

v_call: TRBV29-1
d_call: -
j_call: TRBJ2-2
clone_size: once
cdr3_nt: TGCAGCGTTGTAGTCGGAGGCGGGGAGCTGTTTTTT
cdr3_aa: CSVVVGGGELFF

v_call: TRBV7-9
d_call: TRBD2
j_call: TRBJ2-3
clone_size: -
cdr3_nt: TGTGCCAGCAGCTTAGCTAGCGGGGGATACACAGATACGCAGTATTTT
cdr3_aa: CASSLASGGYTDTQYF

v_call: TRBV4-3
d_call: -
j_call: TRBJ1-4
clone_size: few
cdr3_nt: TGCGCCAGCAGCCAAGATGGGATAATGGGGGGGCAGGGAAAACTGTTTTTT
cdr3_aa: CASSQDGIMGGQGKLFF

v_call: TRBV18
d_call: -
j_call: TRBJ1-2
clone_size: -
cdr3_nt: TGTGCCAGCTCACCAGGTCCAGATGGCTACACCTTC
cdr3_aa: CASSPGPDGYTF

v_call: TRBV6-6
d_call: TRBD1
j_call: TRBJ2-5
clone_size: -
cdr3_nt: TGTGCCAGCAGTTTAGGGACAGCATACCAAGAGACCCAGTACTTC
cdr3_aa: CASSLGTAYQETQYF

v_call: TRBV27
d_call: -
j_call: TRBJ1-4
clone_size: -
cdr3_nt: TGTGCCAGCAGTTATCACAGGAATAATGAAAAACTGTTTTTT
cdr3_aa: CASSYHRNNEKLFF

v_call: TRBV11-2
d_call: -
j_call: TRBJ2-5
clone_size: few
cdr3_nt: TGTGCCAGCAGCGGCGGCCCGACGGAAGAGACCCAGTACTTC
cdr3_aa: CASSGGPTEETQYF

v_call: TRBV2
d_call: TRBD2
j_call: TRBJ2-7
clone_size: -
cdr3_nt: TGTGCCAGCAGGGGACTAGCGGGGAGCTACGAGCAGTACTTC
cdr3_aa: CASRGLAGSYEQYF

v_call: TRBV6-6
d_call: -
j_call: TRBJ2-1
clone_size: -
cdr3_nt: TGTGCCAGCAGCCGCGTCCGGGGTTTCAATGAGCAGTTCTTC
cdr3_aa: CASSRVRGFNEQFF

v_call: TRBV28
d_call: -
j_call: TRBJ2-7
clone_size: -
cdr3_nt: TGTGCCAGCAGTTTAACAGGGCCCCAGTACTTC
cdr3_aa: CASSLTGPQYF

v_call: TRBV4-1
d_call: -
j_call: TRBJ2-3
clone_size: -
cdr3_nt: TGCGCCAGCAGCCGAGGGACTGGTGGTTCGTACACAGATACGCAGTATTTT
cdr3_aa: CASSRGTGGSYTDTQYF

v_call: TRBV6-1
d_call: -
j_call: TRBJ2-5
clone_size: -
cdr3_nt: TGTGCCAGCAGTGAATGGCCCGGGGTTCTCCAAGAGACCCAGTACTTC
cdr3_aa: CASSEWPGVLQETQYF

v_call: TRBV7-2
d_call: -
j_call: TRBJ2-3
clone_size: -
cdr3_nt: TGTGCCAGCAGCTCCCAGACCACAGGCACAGATACGCAGTATTTT
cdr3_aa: CASSSQTTGTDTQYF

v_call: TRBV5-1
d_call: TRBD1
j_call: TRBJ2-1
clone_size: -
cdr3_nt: TGCGCCAGCAGCTTGGAAGGACAGGGGGCCAATGAGCAGTTCTTC
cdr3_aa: CASSLEGQGANEQFF

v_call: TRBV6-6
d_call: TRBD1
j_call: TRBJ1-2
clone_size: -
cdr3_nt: TGTGCCACCTCAGGGGGCAAGAACTATGGCTACACCTTC
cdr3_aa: CATSGGKNYGYTF

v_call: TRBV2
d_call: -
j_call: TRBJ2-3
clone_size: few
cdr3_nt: TGTGCCAGCAGTAGGGCAGGGTTCACAGATACGCAGTATTTT
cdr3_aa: CASSRAGFTDTQYF

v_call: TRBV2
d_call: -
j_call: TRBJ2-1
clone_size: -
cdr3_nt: TGTGCCAGCAGTGACAGAGGGCAGGCCTACAATGAGCAGTTCTTC
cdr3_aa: CASSDRGQAYNEQFF

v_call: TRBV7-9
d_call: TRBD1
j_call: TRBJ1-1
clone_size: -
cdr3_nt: TGTGCCAGCAGCTTGAGGGGGCTGAGAAGTGAAGCTTTCTTT
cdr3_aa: CASSLRGLRSEAFF

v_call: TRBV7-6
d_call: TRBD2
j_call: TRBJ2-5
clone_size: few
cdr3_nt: TGTGCCAGCAGCTCGCCCACCGGGAGCGGGGGGCAGGGAGAGACCCAGTACTTC
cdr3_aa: CASSSPTGSGGQGETQYF

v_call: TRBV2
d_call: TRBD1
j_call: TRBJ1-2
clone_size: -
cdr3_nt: TGTGCCAGCAGTTCCGGGACAGGGGAACTCTATGGCTACACCTTC
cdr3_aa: CASSSGTGELYGYTF

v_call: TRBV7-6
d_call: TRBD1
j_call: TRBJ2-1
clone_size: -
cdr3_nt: TGTGCCAGCGGCCGGTACAGGGGGCATGGTGAGCAGTTCTTC
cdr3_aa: CASGRYRGHGEQFF

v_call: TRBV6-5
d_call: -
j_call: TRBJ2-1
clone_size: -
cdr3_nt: TGTGCCAGCAGCTTTCAGACAGCGTACAATGAGCAGTTCTTC
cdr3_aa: CASSFQTAYNEQFF

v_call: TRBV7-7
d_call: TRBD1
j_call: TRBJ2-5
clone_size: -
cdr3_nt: TGTGCTAGCAGGGGGCCGGGGACCCAGTACTTC
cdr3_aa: CASRGPGTQYF

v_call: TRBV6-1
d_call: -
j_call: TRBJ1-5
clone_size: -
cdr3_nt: TGTGCCAGCAGTGGCCTAAATCAGCCCCAGCATTTT
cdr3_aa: CASSGLNQPQHF